This record looks at one T cell receptor beta chain sequence and its context. The antigen remains unidentified. The sample is drawn from a study of cytotoxic CD8 clonotypes in ibrutinib-treated CLL. Across the whole study: Among the patients, roughly 12 presented as relapsed/refractory and around 16 as treatment-naive; about 17 showed unmutated IGHV. Timing of response sample collection was a median roughly 11 months after treatment start, with a range of 6 to 36. Study-level findings and limits: At baseline, clonality was higher than in age-matched healthy donors and correlated with CD8+ counts.

Data came from immunoSEQ multiplex PCR; TCRdb stores just in-frame clones and leaves some out. The table records 110,000 to 150,000 clones, approximately 80% of them present only once. The authors obtained roughly 2.2 micrograms of genomic DNA from cryopreserved PBMCs for TCR beta libraries. The J segment lost 0 bases and the V segment lost 1 base, leaving 8 bases of the junction unmatched. The germline V gene has CDR1 SGHTA and CDR2 FQGNSA. CDR3 length: 18 residues. The sequence was obtained from a human donor with chronic lymphocytic leukemia. The source material was PBMCs, sampled after 12 months of ibrutinib treatment. The chain employs TRBV7-2 and TRBJ2-1, with 8 bases fitting TRBD2. The DNA for the CDR3 is TGTGCCAGCAGCTTAGGGTCGGGGGGGGAGAGCTCCTACAATGAGCAGTTCTTC. Protein product: CASSLGSGGESSYNEQFF.